This T cell receptor (beta chain) derives from a study of siplizumab effects on memory and regulatory T cells. V lost 1 base to trimming and J lost 2 bases, with 20 bases between them. This CDR3 has 18 amino acids. Germline CDR1 reads LNHNV; CDR2 reads YYDKDF (reference sequence). As concerns this clone: Its target is not known.

Profiling relied on immunoSEQ multiplex PCR, and the TCRdb table lists in-frame clones only, not all of them. The table lists 65,000 to 70,000 clones, roughly 88% of them singletons. Study-level results: Solely a minor proportion of alloreactive clones could be assigned to unstimulated subsets. Naive T cell populations appeared to exhibit greater diversity than memory cells and appeared to be major alloresponse contributors.

The V call is TRBV15, the J call TRBJ1-1; weak D call: TRBD1 (5 bases). Material: Tregs sorted from blood. The TCR comes from a human donor in good health. CDR3 sequence (DNA): TGTGCCACCAGCAGAGTTATCAACCGGGGACGGACAAACACTGAAGCTTTCTTT. Its protein is CATSRVINRGRTNTEAFF.